These 18 T cell receptor beta chains came from one sample sequenced in a study of T cells in Graves' hyperthyroidism and ophthalmopathy. Amplification of TCR beta CDR3 regions was performed using RNA transcripts as template. HTBI primers were the set used in a first-round RT-PCR of the TCR CDR3. TCRdb independently ran MiXCR on the multiplex PCR reads; one entry per CDR3 protein. In the table there are some 690,000 distinct CDR3 sequences, around a sixth of which are singletons. The specimen was blood. All receptors come from a man over 45 with Graves' hyperthyroidism.

On this clonotype itself: Germline and junction disagree at one end, which may indicate a read error. The chain employs TRBV30 and TRBJ2-7, with D possibly being TRBD2 (5 bases). The CDR3 is 11 residues long. CDR1 GTSNPN and CDR2 SVGIG come from the germline V gene (reference sequence). The CDR3: CAGRSYEEQYF. The CDR3 DNA sequence: TGTGCCGGGAGATCTTATGAGGAGCAGTACTTC.

This clonotype occurred many times. J is TRBJ1-1 and V is TRBV6-1, with D perhaps matching TRBD1 (6 bases). There are 11 residues in the CDR3. Germline lookup yields CDR1 MNHNS and CDR2 SASEGT. Trimming left V 8 bases short and J 5 bases short, with 9 bases between. In DNA, the CDR3 is TGTGCCAGCCAAAGGGGGACTGAAGCTTTCTTT. Protein product: CASQRGTEAFF.

CDR3 amino acids: CATKGVNTEAFF. The CDR3 coding sequence is TGTGCCACCAAGGGAGTGAACACTGAAGCTTTCTTT. This sequence joins TRBV6-2 or TRBV6-3 and TRBJ1-1; D unresolved. Germline loops: CDR1 MNHEY, CDR2 SVGEGT. The CDR3 is 12 amino acids. Trimming stripped 10 bases from V and 0 bases from J, with 9 bases between.

J is TRBJ2-7 and V is TRBV29-1; D is unresolved. Germline CDR1 SQVTM, CDR2 ANQGSEA. V lost 6 bases, J lost 2 bases, and 17 bases lay in between. The CDR3 is 14 amino acids. The CDR3 DNA is TGCAGCGTCCAGACCCGCATTTCACCCTACGAGCAGTACTTC. This codes for CSVQTRISPYEQYF.

The chain carries TRBV20-1 and TRBJ2-7; D possibly corresponds to TRBD2 (6 bases). This CDR3 region has 14 residues. The germline V gene encodes CDR1 DFQATT and CDR2 SNEGSKA (reference sequence). V was clipped by 5 bases and J by 0 bases, with 14 bases between them. The CDR3: CSARPSASSYEQYF. CDR3 DNA sequence: TGCAGTGCTCGTCCTAGCGCAAGCTCCTACGAGCAGTACTTC.

This clonotype was counted between two and nine times. This chain links TRBV6-1 with TRBJ2-2; 7 positions agree with TRBD2. V lost 6 bases, J lost 6 bases, and 4 bases stayed unmatched. CDR1 and CDR2 (germline): MNHNS, SASEGT. This CDR3 is built from 13 residues. Here the CDR3 reads CASRGTNSGELFF. DNA for the CDR3: TGTGCCAGCAGGGGGACTAATTCCGGGGAGCTGTTTTTT.

The chain couples TRBV4-1 to TRBJ2-7, with 9 bases that match TRBD1. The V and J ends lost 1 base and 6 bases, in that order; junction bases with no gene match: 4. Germline V gene sequence: CDR1 MGHRA, CDR2 YSYEKL. The CDR3 has 14 amino acids. The CDR3 sequence: CASSQADRGTEQYF. The CDR3 coding sequence is TGCGCCAGCAGCCAAGCGGACAGGGGAACCGAGCAGTACTTC.

This clonotype occurred a few times. The genes are TRBV15 and TRBJ1-5, with a possible D match to TRBD1 (5 bases). The CDR3 sequence is 17 residues long. V lost 3 bases, J lost 1 base, and 16 bases lay in between. CDR1 and CDR2 from the germline V gene are LNHNV and YYDKDF (reference sequence). The CDR3 protein is CATSRGGDGRSNQPQHF. The CDR3 coding sequence is TGTGCCACCAGCAGGGGGGGAGATGGGAGAAGCAATCAGCCCCAGCATTTT.

Concerning this clonotype: The junction differs from germline at one of its ends, possibly a read error. This sequence joins TRBV7-9 and TRBJ2-7; D is undetermined. The CDR3 spans 11 residues. CDR1 and CDR2 (germline): SEHNR, FQNEAQ (reference sequence). CDR3 sequence reads: CASSLLYEEYF. Written as DNA, the CDR3 is TGTGCCAGCAGCCTCCTTTACGAGGAGTACTTC.

This clonotype was seen repeatedly, ten times or more. The rearrangement joins TRBV28 to TRBJ2-5; D remains ambiguous. Germline CDR1 MDHEN, CDR2 SYDVKM. Trimming took off 7 bases at V and 1 base at J, with 10 bases between the two ends. This CDR3 is 13 amino acids long. The CDR3 coding sequence is TGTGCCAGCATCGACTGGACCCAAGAGACCCAGTACTTC. Translating it yields CASIDWTQETQYF.

Many counts were recorded for this clonotype. The genes are TRBV18 and TRBJ1-5; 9 bases are a match to TRBD1. CDR3 size: 15 residues. Germline CDR1 KGHSH, CDR2 LQKENI. V shed 2 bases, J shed 5 bases, and the junction held 4 bases outside the gene matches. Here the CDR3 reads CASSPGQGTYQPQHF. The CDR3 DNA reads as TGTGCCAGCTCACCAGGACAGGGGACTTATCAGCCCCAGCATTTT.

This clonotype showed up just a few times. The V and J genes are TRBV18 and TRBJ2-5; 9 bases match TRBD1. V lost 3 bases, J lost 5 bases, and 7 bases stayed unmatched. The germline CDR1 and CDR2 sequences are KGHSH and LQKENI. This CDR3 has 15 amino acids. The CDR3: CASSPGQGTRETQYF. The DNA of the CDR3 is TGTGCCAGCTCACCCGGACAGGGGACGCGGGAGACCCAGTACTTC.

This clonotype was seen more than once but under ten times. The gene calls are TRBV6-2 or TRBV6-3 and TRBJ2-3; possible D gene TRBD2, 5 bases. Germline CDR1 and CDR2: MNHEY and SVGEGT. This CDR3 is built from 14 residues. V was trimmed by 7 bases and J by 1 base, leaving 12 bases between them. The CDR3: CASTFSGRTDTQYF. The CDR3 region has the DNA TGTGCCAGCACCTTCAGCGGACGCACAGATACGCAGTATTTT.

This clonotype showed up many times. The chain joins TRBV10-3 to TRBJ1-2, with 9 positions matching TRBD1. The CDR3 is 15 amino acids. CDR1 ENHRY and CDR2 SYGVKD come from the germline V gene. Trimming cost V 8 bases and J 2 bases; bases outside gene matches: 9. For the CDR3, the DNA is TGTGCCATCCGAGCCGGGACAGGGAGCAACTATGGCTACACCTTC. Translation gives CAIRAGTGSNYGYTF.

There are many counts of this clonotype. J is TRBJ1-2 and V is TRBV20-1; maybe TRBD1 (6 bases). Germline V gene sequence: CDR1 DFQATT, CDR2 SNEGSKA (reference sequence). This CDR3 has 13 residues. V lost 0 bases and J 6 bases, leaving 11 bases between the germline ends. CDR3 protein: CSARDPQGDGYTF. CDR3 nucleotide sequence: TGCAGTGCTAGAGATCCACAGGGCGATGGCTACACCTTC.

The chain employs TRBV18 and TRBJ1-1, with no clear D. Looked up from germline, CDR1 is KGHSH and CDR2 is LQKENI. The CDR3 has 13 amino acids. V was trimmed by 2 bases and J by 4 bases, leaving 8 bases between them. The CDR3 nucleotides are TGTGCCAGCTCACCAAATCGAGCCACTGAAGCTTTCTTT. This gives the protein CASSPNRATEAFF. Combining the CDR3 with reference TRBV18 and TRBJ1-1 gives the whole variable domain NAGVMQNPRHLVRRRGQEARLRCSPMKGHSHVYWYRQLPEEGLKFMVYLQKENIIDESGMPKERFSAEFPKEGPSILRIQQVVRGDSAAYFCASSPNRATEAFFGQGTRLTVV.

V usage is TRBV24-1 and J usage is TRBJ1-1; D perhaps matches TRBD1 (5 bases). V was clipped by 4 bases and J by 5 bases, with 16 bases between them. The CDR3 has 15 residues. Germline V CDR1 and CDR2: KGHDR, SFDVKD. Here the CDR3 DNA reads TGTGCCACCAGTGACACCACAGGTGCTCGGACTGAAGCTTTCTTT. Its translation is CATSDTTGARTEAFF.

This clonotype appeared a few times. The chain is built from TRBV7-9 and TRBJ2-7, with 11 bases aligning to TRBD2. CDR3 length: 18 residues. The germline gives CDR1 SEHNR, CDR2 FQNEAQ (reference sequence). Trimming took 5 bases from V and 0 from J; bases not matched to a gene: 12. CDR3 loop: CASSRGLAGGTLSYEQYF. Here the CDR3 DNA reads TGTGCCAGCAGCCGGGGCCTAGCGGGAGGAACCCTCTCCTACGAGCAGTACTTC. The full variable domain, completed using reference TRBV7-9 and TRBJ2-7, is DTGVSQNPRHKITKRGQNVTFRCDPISEHNRLYWYRQTLGQGPEFLTYFQNEAQLEKSRLLSDRFSAERPKGSFSTLEIQRTEQGDSAMYLCASSRGLAGGTLSYEQYFGPGTRLTVT.